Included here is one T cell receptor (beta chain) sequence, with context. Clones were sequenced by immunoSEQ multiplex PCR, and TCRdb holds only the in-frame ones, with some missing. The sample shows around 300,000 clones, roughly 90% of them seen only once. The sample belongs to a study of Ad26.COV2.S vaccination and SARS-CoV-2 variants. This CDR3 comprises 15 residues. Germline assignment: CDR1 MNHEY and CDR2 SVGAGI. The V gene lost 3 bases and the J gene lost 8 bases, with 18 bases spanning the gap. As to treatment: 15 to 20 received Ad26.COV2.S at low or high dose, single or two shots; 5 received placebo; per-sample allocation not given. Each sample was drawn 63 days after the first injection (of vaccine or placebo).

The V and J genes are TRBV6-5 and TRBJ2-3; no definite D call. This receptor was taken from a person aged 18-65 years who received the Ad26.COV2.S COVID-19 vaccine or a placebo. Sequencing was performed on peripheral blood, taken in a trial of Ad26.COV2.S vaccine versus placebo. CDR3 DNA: TGTGCCAGCAGTTATGGGTTAGGCCGGTGGGGTACGCAGTATTTT. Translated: CASSYGLGRWGTQYF.